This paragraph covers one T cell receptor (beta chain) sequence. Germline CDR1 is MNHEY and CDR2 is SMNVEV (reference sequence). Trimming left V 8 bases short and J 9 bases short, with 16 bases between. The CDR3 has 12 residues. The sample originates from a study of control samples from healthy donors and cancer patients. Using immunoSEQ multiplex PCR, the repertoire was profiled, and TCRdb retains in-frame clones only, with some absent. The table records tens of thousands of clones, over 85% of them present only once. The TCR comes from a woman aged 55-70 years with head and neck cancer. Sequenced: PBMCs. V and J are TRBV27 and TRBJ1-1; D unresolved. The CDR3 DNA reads TGTGCCAGCCGAAGCATCGGGGATAAAGCTTTCTTT. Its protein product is CASRSIGDKAFF.